This record concerns one T cell receptor (beta chain) sequence. The same CDR3 can be traced to other DNA sequences in this sample. The assay was immunoSEQ multiplex PCR, and TCRdb's table has in-frame clones only and misses some. The sample comprises around 67,000 clones, about 68% of which are singletons, and 35% rests with the top ten. These data are taken from a study of blood T cell repertoires in COVID-19. In the study overall: Sources were T cells, B-cell-depleted T cells, or PBMCs; the material itself was cDNA or gDNA.

Trimming stripped 6 bases from V and 6 bases from J, with 8 bases between. The CDR3 covers 11 residues. Germline V lookup: CDR1 SGHAT, CDR2 FQNNGV. The sequenced material came from peripheral blood. This TCR was sampled from a woman in her 70s with acute or convalescent COVID-19. The V gene is TRBV11-2, the J gene TRBJ1-2; D is perhaps TRBD1 (5 bases). The CDR3 DNA is TGTGCCAGCAGTTTCAGGGATGGCTACACCTTC. Translating gives CASSFRDGYTF. The whole variable domain, filled in from reference TRBV11-2 and TRBJ1-2, reads EAGVAQSPRYKIIEKRQSVAFWCNPISGHATLYWYQQILGQGPKLLIQFQNNGVVDDSQLPKDRFSAERLKGVDSTLKIQPAKLEDSAVYLCASSFRDGYTFGSGTRLTVV.